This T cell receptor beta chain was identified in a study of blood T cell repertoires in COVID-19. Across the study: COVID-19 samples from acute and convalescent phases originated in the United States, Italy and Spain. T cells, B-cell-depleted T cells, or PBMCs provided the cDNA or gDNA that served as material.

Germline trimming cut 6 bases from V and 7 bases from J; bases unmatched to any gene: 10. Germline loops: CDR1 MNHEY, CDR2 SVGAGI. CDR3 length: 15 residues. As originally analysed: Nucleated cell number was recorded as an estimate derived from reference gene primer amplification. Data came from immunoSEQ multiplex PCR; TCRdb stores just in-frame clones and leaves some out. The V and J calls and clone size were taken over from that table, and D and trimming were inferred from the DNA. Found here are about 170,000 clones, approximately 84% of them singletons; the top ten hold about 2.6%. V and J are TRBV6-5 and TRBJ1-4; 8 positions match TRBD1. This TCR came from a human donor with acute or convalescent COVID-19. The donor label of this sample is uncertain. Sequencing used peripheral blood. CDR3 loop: CASRQGERQGEKLFF. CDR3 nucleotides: TGTGCCAGCAGACAGGGGGAAAGACAGGGTGAAAAACTGTTTTTT.